What follows are 20 T cell receptor beta chains derived from one specimen sequenced in a study of T cell repertoires in cytomegalovirus infection. TCRdb redid the calling of the reads with MiXCR, one entry per CDR3 protein. This table has 200,000 to 250,000 distinct CDR3 sequences, approximately 24% appearing once. Source material: CD8+ T cells from PBMCs. These receptors were obtained from a human donor in good health (CMV status not recorded). Some clones in this sample may be carry-over from other donors' samples.

On this clonotype itself: The junction differs from germline at one of its ends, possibly a read error. The chain joins TRBV2 to TRBJ1-4; D is unclear. The CDR3 totals 14 residues. CDR1 is SNHLY and CDR2 is FYNNEI in the germline V gene. The CDR3 here is CASNQPNFNVKLFF. For the CDR3, the DNA is TGTGCCAGCAATCAACCCAACTTTAATGTAAAACTGTTTTTT.

As regards this clonotype: A much bigger clone sits one base away, suggesting this may be a read error. V and J are TRBV6-9 and TRBJ2-7, with TRBD1 identical over 7 bases. The CDR3 extends over 19 amino acids. Germline V gene lookup returns CDR1 MNHGY and CDR2 SVAAGI. The CDR3 region is CASSYLHPHRGVSSYEQHF. CDR3 nucleotide sequence: TGTGCCAGCAGTTATCTTCATCCTCACAGGGGTGTAAGCTCCTACGAGCAGCACTTC.

There are many counts of this clonotype. DNA of the CDR3: TGTGCCAGTATCGATGGGGAGGGGGCGAGCTATGGCTACACCTTC. Translated, it gives CASIDGEGASYGYTF. V gene TRBV19 combines with J gene TRBJ1-2; 7 nucleotides line up with TRBD1. The germline V gene has CDR1 LNHDA and CDR2 SQIVND (reference sequence). The CDR3 consists of 15 residues. After removal of 7 bases from V and 4 bases from J, the junction contained 12 bases not matched to a gene.

Many counts were recorded for this clonotype. The genes are TRBV7-2 and TRBJ1-1; D is undetermined. The CDR3 runs to 15 residues. The V gene's germline CDR1 is SGHTA and CDR2 FQGNSA. Trimming shortened V by 5 bases and J by 7 bases, and 20 bases separated the two germline ends. The CDR3 sequence: CASSLEDTYTYEAFF. The CDR3, as DNA: TGTGCCAGCAGCCTCGAAGACACGTACACTTATGAAGCTTTCTTT.

The V call is TRBV7-9, the J call TRBJ2-1; maybe TRBD2 (7 bases). V was shortened by 0 bases and J by 0 bases, with 9 bases between the two germline ends. Germline V lookup: CDR1 SEHNR, CDR2 FQNEAQ (reference sequence). CDR3 size: 16 residues. CDR3 in amino acids: CASSLAGGPSYNEQFF. CDR3 bases: TGTGCCAGCAGCTTAGCGGGGGGGCCCTCCTACAATGAGCAGTTCTTC.

This clonotype appeared a few times. The gene calls are TRBV19 and TRBJ2-1; TRBD1 is a possible D gene (5 bases). Trimming stripped 3 bases from V and 4 bases from J, with 13 bases between. CDR1 is LNHDA and CDR2 is SQIVND in the germline V gene (reference sequence). The CDR3 runs to 15 residues. For the CDR3, the DNA is TGTGCCAGTAGTATTTCTGCGACAGAATACAATGAGCAGTTCTTC. This encodes CASSISATEYNEQFF.

This chain joins TRBV7-9 and TRBJ1-1; a weak D match, TRBD1 (5 bases). V lost 5 bases, J lost 3 bases, and 16 bases lay in between. Germline V gene sequence: CDR1 SEHNR, CDR2 FQNEAQ (reference sequence). This CDR3 has 15 residues. CDR3 protein: CASSPLDSRDTEAFF. The CDR3 DNA reads as TGTGCCAGCAGCCCACTTGACAGCCGTGACACTGAAGCTTTCTTT.

The chain uses TRBV20-1 and TRBJ2-3, with 9 bases that match TRBD2. The CDR3 runs to 15 residues. Trimming at V came to 0 bases and at J to 3 bases, leaving 4 bases not matched to a gene. Germline V gene data show CDR1 as DFQATT and CDR2 as SNEGSKA (reference sequence). The CDR3 here is CSARDLGLATDTQYF. DNA of the CDR3: TGCAGTGCTAGAGATCTGGGACTAGCAACAGATACGCAGTATTTT.

This clonotype was observed at least ten times. This chain connects TRBV28 to TRBJ2-2; no clear D. The length of the CDR3 is 14 residues. CDR1 is MDHEN, CDR2 SYDVKM, per germline. The V end was cut by 5 bases, the J end by 4 bases, with 11 bases between. The chain's CDR3 is CASSPMIGTGELFF. The CDR3 nucleotides read TGTGCCAGCAGTCCGATGATTGGCACCGGGGAGCTGTTTTTT.

The gene calls are TRBV25-1 and TRBJ1-5, with 7 bases that match TRBD1. Germline V gene lookup returns CDR1 MGHDK and CDR2 SYGVNS. The length of the CDR3 is 15 residues. J gave up 3 bases and V 4 bases, and 6 bases lay outside the gene matches. CDR3 nucleotides: TGTGCCAGCAGTGGGACAGGTGCTTTCAATCAGCCCCAGCATTTT. It is translated as CASSGTGAFNQPQHF.

In its sample, this clonotype was seen many times. J is TRBJ1-2 and V is TRBV7-2; D gene ambiguous. The V and J ends lost 5 bases and 1 base respectively, with 8 bases between them. The CDR3 consists of 13 residues. The germline V gene encodes CDR1 SGHTA and CDR2 FQGNSA. Here the CDR3 reads CASSPGLNYGYTF. In nucleotides, the CDR3 is TGTGCCAGCAGCCCGGGCCTTAACTATGGCTACACCTTC.

This chain links TRBV5-6 with TRBJ1-2; D gene uncertain. Germline V lookup: CDR1 SGHDT, CDR2 YYEEEE. The CDR3 consists of 17 residues. Trimming shortened V by 0 bases and J by 5 bases, and 20 bases separated the two germline ends. CDR3 coding DNA: TGTGCCAGCAGCTTGGTCCGGGCTGACCGAAAAGGATATGGCTACACCTTC. As protein: CASSLVRADRKGYGYTF.

In this sample, this clonotype turned up a few times. The chain carries TRBV12-3 or TRBV12-4 and TRBJ2-1; perhaps D is TRBD1 or TRBD2 (5 bases each). The CDR3 consists of 14 residues. The ends were cut back, 7 bases at V and 8 bases at J, with 18 bases in the middle. CDR3: CASTTSGPFYEQFF. The CDR3 DNA sequence: TGTGCCAGCACGACCTCGGGACCTTTTTATGAGCAGTTCTTC.

This clonotype was counted only a few times. The V and J genes are TRBV29-1 and TRBJ2-1, with D possibly TRBD1 on 6 matching bases. The CDR3 is made up of 12 amino acids. From germline, CDR1 is SQVTM and CDR2 ANQGSEA. V lost 6 bases and J 9 bases, leaving 15 bases between the germline ends. The CDR3 reads CSVPTGLTEQFF. The CDR3 coding sequence is TGCAGCGTACCCACAGGGCTCACTGAGCAGTTCTTC.

This clonotype was seen many times. V usage is TRBV28 and J usage is TRBJ2-4, with D unclear. Deletions cut 4 bases from V and 0 bases from J, with 10 bases between. The CDR3 length is 15 residues. Germline V gene data show CDR1 as MDHEN and CDR2 as SYDVKM. CDR3 sequence: CASSSPRIAKNIQYF. CDR3 nucleotide sequence: TGTGCCAGCAGTTCCCCCAGGATAGCCAAAAACATTCAGTACTTC.

This clonotype has just a few counts. The gene calls are TRBV12-3 or TRBV12-4 and TRBJ2-5, with TRBD1 as a possible D gene (5 bases). Trimming cost V 5 bases and J 0 bases, with 7 bases left between them. The CDR3 is made up of 13 amino acids. The chain's CDR3 is CASSPGYQETQYF. CDR3 coding DNA: TGTGCCAGCAGTCCAGGGTACCAAGAGACCCAGTACTTC.

This clonotype was counted ten times or more. V usage is TRBV20-1 and J usage is TRBJ2-5, with D possibly TRBD2 on 5 matching bases. V was pared by 0 bases and J by 4 bases, with 15 bases between. The CDR3 has 15 residues. The germline gives CDR1 DFQATT, CDR2 SNEGSKA (reference sequence). The CDR3: CSARDSEGMTETQYF. The CDR3 nucleotides read TGCAGTGCTAGAGATTCAGAGGGAATGACAGAGACCCAGTACTTC.

Many counts were recorded for this clonotype. The chain combines TRBV2 with TRBJ2-1, with a possible D match to TRBD2 (6 bases). Germline V CDR1 and CDR2: SNHLY, FYNNEI. V was cut by 2 bases and J by 9 bases, with 20 bases left in between. The CDR3 runs to 16 residues. The CDR3: CASSEFGTGTRGEQFF. CDR3 in DNA: TGTGCCAGCAGTGAATTCGGGACTGGGACGAGGGGTGAGCAGTTCTTC.

This clonotype showed up just a few times. The chain recombines TRBV4-1 with TRBJ2-3; 12 positions agree with TRBD2. V shed 0 bases, J shed 0 bases, and the junction held 10 bases outside the gene matches. The CDR3 covers 20 residues. CDR1 is MGHRA, CDR2 YSYEKL, per germline. CDR3 in DNA: TGCGCCAGCAGCCAAGAGGGACTAGCGGGTGATTCGACTAGCACAGATACGCAGTATTTT. This codes for CASSQEGLAGDSTSTDTQYF.

The chain's CDR3 is CASTTGSLNTEAFF. Here the CDR3 DNA reads TGTGCCAGCACAACAGGGTCGTTAAACACTGAAGCTTTCTTT. The chain uses TRBV11-2 and TRBJ1-1, with D possibly being TRBD1 (6 bases). V was shortened by 7 bases and J by 2 bases, with 14 bases between the two germline ends. This CDR3 comprises 14 residues. Germline V lookup: CDR1 SGHAT, CDR2 FQNNGV.